This TCR beta chain is drawn from a study of T cell responses to AZD1222 COVID-19 vaccine. The study's findings and limits: At study baseline, merely six AZD1222 recipients were seropositive. Epitopes outside B.1.351 and B.1.1.7 mutated regions reportedly drew nearly half of spike TCRs.

Trimming removed 5 bases at V and 0 bases at J, with 14 bases between. The CDR3 covers 16 residues. CDR1 SGHTA and CDR2 FQGNSA come from the germline V gene. Points on this clone: Its antigen remains unidentified.

Clones were sequenced by immunoSEQ multiplex PCR, and TCRdb holds only the in-frame ones, with some missing. The sample includes some 120,000 clones, more than 65% of them seen just once. This chain links TRBV7-2 with TRBJ1-5; D is undetermined. This receptor was taken from an adult in good health. The sequenced sample was peripheral blood, obtained on day 0 of AZD1222 vaccination. Here the CDR3 reads CASSPSPLYSNQPQHF. CDR3 bases: TGTGCCAGCAGCCCGAGCCCACTCTATAGCAATCAGCCCCAGCATTTT. The full variable domain, rest sourced from reference TRBV7-2 and TRBJ1-5, is GAGVSQSPSNKVTEKGKDVELRCDPISGHTALYWYRQSLGQGLEFLIYFQGNSAPDKSGLPSDRFSAERTGGSVSTLTIQRTQQEDSAVYLCASSPSPLYSNQPQHFGDGTRLSIL.